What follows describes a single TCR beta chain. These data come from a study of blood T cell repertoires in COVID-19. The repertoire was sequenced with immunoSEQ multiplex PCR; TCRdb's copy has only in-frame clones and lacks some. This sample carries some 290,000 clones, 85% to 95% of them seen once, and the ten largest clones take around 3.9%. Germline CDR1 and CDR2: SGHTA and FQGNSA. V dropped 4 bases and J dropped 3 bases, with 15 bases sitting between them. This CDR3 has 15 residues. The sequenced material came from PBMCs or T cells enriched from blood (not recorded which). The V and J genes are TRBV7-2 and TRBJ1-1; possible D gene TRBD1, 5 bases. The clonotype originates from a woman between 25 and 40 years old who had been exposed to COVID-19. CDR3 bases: TGTGCCAGCAGCTCCGGGAGGGGATTTTACACTGAAGCTTTCTTT. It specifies CASSSGRGFYTEAFF.